Listed below are T cell receptor beta chains from one sample, sequenced in a study of T cells in Graves' hyperthyroidism and ophthalmopathy. Via MiXCR, TCRdb re-called the multiplex PCR reads, giving one row per CDR3 protein. This sample yields approximately 690,000 distinct CDR3 sequences, of which around 20% are seen a single time; 34% belongs to the top ten. Sequences were obtained from blood. All receptors come from a man aged 25 to 40 with Graves' ophthalmopathy. CDR3s include the opening cysteine and the closing phenylalanine or tryptophan. D genes are given only for firm matches. Not all rows give a size; the values are once, few, many and, for expanded clones, a class.

CDR3 protein | CDR3 DNA | V gene | D gene | clone size | J gene | CDR3 length
CASKDTGELFF | TGTGCCAGCAAGGACACCGGGGAGCTGTTTTTT | TRBV12-3/TRBV12-4 | NA | NA | TRBJ2-2 | 11
CASSYADPGSYEQYF | TGTGCCAGCAGTTACGCCGATCCGGGCTCCTACGAGCAGTACTTC | TRBV6-2/TRBV6-3 | NA | many | TRBJ2-7 | 15
CASSPGLASPDTQYF | TGTGCCAGCAGCCCCGGACTAGCCTCCCCAGATACGCAGTATTTT | TRBV6-1 | TRBD2 | NA | TRBJ2-3 | 15
CASSWAGEGISYEQYF | TGTGCCAGCAGCTGGGCAGGGGAGGGGATCTCCTACGAGCAGTACTTC | TRBV5-8 | NA | NA | TRBJ2-7 | 16
CASSQERRYSGNTIYF | TGTGCCAGCAGCCAAGAGCGGAGATACTCTGGAAACACCATATATTTT | TRBV3-1 | NA | NA | TRBJ1-3 | 16
CASSSRSTGTGGEQYF | TGTGCCAGCAGCTCTCGATCTACCGGGACAGGGGGCGAGCAGTACTTC | TRBV7-2 | TRBD1 | NA | TRBJ2-7 | 16
CASSYENQPQHF | TGTGCCAGCAGTTACGAAAATCAGCCCCAGCATTTT | TRBV6-2/TRBV6-3 | NA | NA | TRBJ1-5 | 12
CASSPRRGAGGFF | TGTGCCAGCAGCCCCAGGAGGGGCGCCGGGGGGTTCTTT | TRBV6-1 | NA | NA | TRBJ1-1 | 13
CASWKQATNTEAFF | TGTGCCAGCTGGAAACAGGCTACGAACACTGAAGCTTTCTTT | TRBV2 | NA | many | TRBJ1-1 | 14
CASSYPGLSSYRNTGELFF | TGTGCCAGCAGCTACCCCGGACTTTCGTCATATAGAAACACCGGGGAGCTGTTTTTT | TRBV7-2 | NA | few | TRBJ2-2 | 19
CASSPGLAGVYEQFF | TGTGCCAGCAGCCCCGGGCTAGCGGGAGTCTATGAGCAGTTCTTC | TRBV7-9 | TRBD2 | many | TRBJ2-1 | 15
CASSLWGGAETQYF | TGTGCCAGCAGTTTATGGGGGGGCGCAGAGACCCAGTACTTC | TRBV27 | NA | few | TRBJ2-5 | 14
CASASGSRIEQFF | TGTGCCAGTGCTAGCGGGAGCCGCATTGAGCAGTTCTTC | TRBV19 | TRBD2 | few | TRBJ2-1 | 13
CASSSSSGMTYEQYF | TGTGCCAGCAGTTCTTCTAGCGGGATGACCTACGAGCAGTACTTC | TRBV27 | TRBD2 | NA | TRBJ2-7 | 15
CASRGTSGSIADTQYF | TGTGCCAGCAGGGGGACTAGCGGGAGTATCGCAGATACGCAGTATTTT | TRBV12-3/TRBV12-4 | TRBD2 | many | TRBJ2-3 | 16
CASSFSRGQGYTGELFF | TGTGCCAGCAGTTTCTCCAGGGGACAGGGGTACACCGGGGAGCTGTTTTTT | TRBV6-5 | TRBD1 | NA | TRBJ2-2 | 17
CASSPRLPNTGELFF | TGTGCCAGCTCACCAAGACTACCTAACACCGGGGAGCTGTTTTTT | TRBV18 | NA | few | TRBJ2-2 | 15